A selection of T cell receptor beta chains follows, all from one sample in a study of blood T cell repertoires in COVID-19. Clones were sequenced by immunoSEQ multiplex PCR, and TCRdb holds only the in-frame ones, with some missing. The table lists a few hundred thousand clones, approximately 85% of them singletons. The source material was peripheral blood. These receptors all come from a human donor in a cohort sampled during active COVID-19. CDR3s leave out the opening cysteine and the closing phenylalanine or tryptophan.

TRBJ2-7 | TRBV21-1 | ASSKGGRSYEQY
TRBJ2-1 | TRBV10-2 | ASSGGTYNEQF
TRBJ2-1 | TRBV7-2 | ASSLGTVLYNEQF
TRBJ1-3 | TRBV27 | ASSQWTGDLTGNTIY
TRBJ1-6 | TRBV7-8 | ASSLSSLAYNSPLH
TRBJ2-7 | TRBV10-3 | AITDRRLGMEQY
TRBJ1-2 | TRBV6-5 | ASRSTGGIGYT
TRBJ2-3 | TRBV28 | ASSLGGYEDTQY
TRBJ1-2 | TRBV25-1 | ASSELSQGSLYGYT
TRBJ2-1 | TRBV6-5 | ASSSSGGYYEQF
TRBJ2-2 | TRBV30 | AWYPGTYPNTGELF
TRBJ1-6 | TRBV6-5 | ASSKTGRGSPLH
TRBJ2-5 | TRBV19 | ASSFAGVHQETQY
TRBJ1-5 | TRBV10-3 | AISESPTGQPQH
TRBJ1-2 | TRBV6-5 | ASRGQGGGYT
TRBJ1-1 | TRBV2 | ASGQGAYTEAF
TRBJ1-2 | TRBV10-3 | AISDVAGVGYT
TRBJ1-2 | TRBV5-1 | ASSLGTEPNYGYT
TRBJ2-7 | TRBV18 | ASSPGGPDEQY
TRBJ2-7 | TRBV5-1 | ASSSRRGLAGGSDEQY
TRBJ2-5 | TRBV27 | ASSLDAAGVMGAQY
TRBJ2-3 | TRBV27 | ASSLRGRSFDTQY
TRBJ2-1 | TRBV5-4 | ASSLGRVNHEQF
TRBJ1-2 | TRBV10-1 | ASSESRVFGYT
TRBJ2-3 | TRBV29-1 | SLGQNTQY
TRBJ2-3 | TRBV11-2 | ASSLDMSLAGVTQY
TRBJ2-1 | TRBV6-5 | ASSERGGYNEQF
TRBJ1-2 | TRBV9 | ASSVQGAGYT
TRBJ2-7 | TRBV4-1 | ASSQLVTGLHEQY
TRBJ2-7 | TRBV27 | ASTQRGGTYEQY
TRBJ1-1 | TRBV4-1 | ASSHLPYRTDSQNTEAF
TRBJ2-3 | TRBV27 | ASRLPPNTQY
TRBJ1-1 | TRBV15 | ATSRGQENTEAF
TRBJ2-7 | TRBV19 | ASSMGQGVSEQY
TRBJ1-5 | TRBV19 | ASSIAPGGREPQH
TRBJ2-3 | TRBV6-5 | ASSYRYTDTQY
TRBJ1-5 | TRBV3-1/TRBV3-2 | ASSQQGNQPQH
TRBJ2-5 | TRBV30 | AWRGGVQQTQY
TRBJ1-3 | TRBV9 | ASSTRETGTNTIY
TRBJ1-3 | TRBV19 | ASSLLGTGARRPSGNTIY
TRBJ1-1 | TRBV30 | AWSVGSGGKNTEAF
TRBJ2-5 | TRBV19 | ASSPALGLGQGKETQY
TRBJ2-1 | TRBV7-2 | ASRSGGSSYNEQF
TRBJ1-1 | TRBV27 | ASKSQTGAEAF
TRBJ1-2 | TRBV5-6 | ASSRGISENYGYT
TRBJ2-6 | TRBV9 | ASSAQGIRLSGANVLT